What follows are 8 T cell receptor beta chains derived from one specimen sequenced in a study of T cells after yellow fever vaccination. TCRdb called the 5' RACE reads again in MiXCR, with one record for every CDR3 protein. The table records 550,000 to 750,000 distinct CDR3 sequences, roughly 13% of them present only once. The specimen comprised PBMCs, sampled on the day of the yellow fever booster vaccination. The receptors shown here come from a young man who received the YFV17D yellow fever vaccine.

This clonotype was picked up a small number of times. The genes are TRBV11-2 and TRBJ2-1; 15 nucleotides line up with TRBD2. J gave up 7 bases and V 5 bases, and 15 bases lay outside the gene matches. The CDR3 has 19 residues. CDR1 and CDR2 from the germline V gene are SGHAT and FQNNGV. The CDR3 sequence is CASSQRTSGRVRALNEQFF. The CDR3 nucleotides read TGTGCCAGCAGCCAAAGGACTAGCGGGAGGGTAAGGGCGTTGAATGAGCAGTTCTTC.

This clonotype was seen only a few times. V usage is TRBV10-3 and J usage is TRBJ2-2; possibly TRBD1 for D (6 bases). Germline-derived CDR1 and CDR2 are ENHRY and SYGVKD. With 1 base removed from V and 3 bases from J, the gap between germline ends came to 6 bases. The CDR3 is 14 amino acids. This CDR3 reads CAISEWTDTGELFF. DNA of the CDR3: TGTGCCATCAGTGAGTGGACAGACACCGGGGAGCTGTTTTTT.

This clonotype appeared many times. The chain combines TRBV12-3 or TRBV12-4 with TRBJ2-1, with D possibly called TRBD1 or TRBD2 (5 bases each). V was cut by 2 bases and J by 7 bases, with 12 bases left in between. The CDR3 contains 14 residues. CDR3 amino acids: CASSLPGTINEQFF. CDR3 DNA sequence: TGTGCCAGCAGTTTACCCGGGACGATAAATGAGCAGTTCTTC.

This clonotype occurred many times. The chain joins TRBV6-1 to TRBJ2-1; 7 nucleotides line up with TRBD1. This CDR3 spans 14 amino acids. Trimming at V came to 6 bases and at J to 10 bases, leaving 12 bases not matched to a gene. The germline CDR1 and CDR2 sequences are MNHNS and SASEGT. CDR3 residues: CASRQRQGLHEQFF. CDR3 bases: TGTGCCAGCAGACAAAGACAGGGCTTACACGAGCAGTTCTTC.

The V and J genes are TRBV15 and TRBJ2-3, with 10 bases aligning to TRBD2. Germline V gene lookup returns CDR1 LNHNV and CDR2 YYDKDF (reference sequence). This CDR3 contains 16 residues. The junction had 7 bases not matched to a gene; V was cut back by 3 bases and J by 4 bases. This CDR3 is CATSRIPSGSADTQYF. The CDR3 nucleotides are TGTGCCACCAGCAGGATCCCTAGCGGGAGCGCAGATACGCAGTATTTT.

The chain has TRBV20-1 and TRBJ2-3, with 8 positions matching TRBD2. J lost 0 bases, V lost 3 bases, and 11 bases had no gene match. The CDR3 has 17 residues. The germline V gene has CDR1 DFQATT and CDR2 SNEGSKA (reference sequence). As DNA, the CDR3 is TGCAGTGCTAGCCCTTCTCTAGCGGGCCTAAGCACAGATACGCAGTATTTT. Protein product: CSASPSLAGLSTDTQYF.

The chain joins TRBV27 to TRBJ2-3; D ambiguous. This CDR3 has 16 amino acids. Germline V gives CDR1 MNHEY, CDR2 SMNVEV (reference sequence). Trimming pared 2 bases from V and 1 base from J, leaving 13 bases between. CDR3 coding DNA: TGTGCCAGCAGTTTAGGGCTGATAAGTGGCACAGATACGCAGTATTTT. Protein product: CASSLGLISGTDTQYF.

This clonotype showed up many times. The chain is built from TRBV6-5 and TRBJ2-1; maybe TRBD1 (7 bases). The V end lost 4 bases, the J end lost 5 bases, and 9 bases lay between the germline ends. Per the germline V gene, CDR1 is MNHEY and CDR2 is SVGAGI. CDR3 length: 13 amino acids. The CDR3 coding sequence is TGTGCCAGCAGTTTCAGGGGGGACAATGAGCAGTTCTTC. Amino acid sequence: CASSFRGDNEQFF.